This entry describes one T cell receptor beta chain. V was cut by 4 bases and J by 3 bases, with 16 bases left in between. The CDR3 loop spans 16 amino acids. The germline gives CDR1 LGHNA, CDR2 YSLEER. This specimen comes from a study of blood T cell repertoires in COVID-19. Background on the study: Samples taken during acute and convalescent COVID-19 were collected in the United States, Italy and Spain. T cells, B-cell-depleted T cells, or PBMCs provided the cDNA or gDNA that served as material.

Methods used by the authors: Scientists estimated how many nucleated cells there were by amplifying reference gene primers. Assay: immunoSEQ multiplex PCR; the TCRdb copy retains only in-frame clones and omits some. V, J and clone size were drawn from that table, and D and trimming were deduced from the DNA. The profile shows 150,000 to 200,000 clones, about 87% of them singletons. Source material: peripheral blood. The source is a man aged 18-30 years with active or convalescent COVID-19. The rearrangement uses TRBV4-3 and TRBJ2-1; D not resolved. The CDR3 protein is CASSLTPRSGYNEQFF. CDR3 bases: TGCGCCAGCAGCCTAACTCCCCGATCAGGCTACAATGAGCAGTTCTTC.